A single sample is the source of the 2 T cell receptor beta chains below, sequenced in a study of blood T cell repertoires in COVID-19 (TCRdb year 2020). The library came from the immunoSEQ multiplex PCR assay. TCRdb re-hosts the immuneACCESS table, in-frame sequences only. Its copies lack some clones; in the studies checked, an unresolved V gene accounts for under half of them, and the cause for the rest is not known. For this sample there are more than 200,000 clones; approximately 80% appear just once. 8% to 11% of the sample goes to the ten largest clones. The sequenced material came from peripheral blood. The receptors stem from an elderly woman with COVID-19, enrolled during active disease.

The rearrangement uses TRBV2 and TRBJ1-1; perhaps TRBD1 as D (5 bases). The V and J ends lost 6 bases and 1 base respectively, with 12 bases between them. Germline CDR1 and CDR2: SNHLY and FYNNEI. CDR3 length: 14 amino acids. CDR3 sequence: CASSDSMANTEAFF. CDR3 DNA: TGTGCCAGCAGCGACAGTATGGCGAACACTGAAGCTTTCTTT. Looking up the rest from reference TRBV2 and TRBJ1-1 gives the full variable domain: EPEVTQTPSHQVTQMGQEVILRCVPISNHLYFYWYRQILGQKVEFLVSFYNNEISEKSEIFDDQFSVERPDGSNFTLKIRSTKLEDSAMYFCASSDSMANTEAFFGQGTRLTVV.

This sequence joins TRBV3-1 (or the pseudogene TRBV3-2) and TRBJ2-3, with 11 bases aligning to TRBD2. CDR3 length: 17 amino acids. J gave up 3 bases and V 2 bases, and 7 bases lay outside the gene matches. Germline CDR1 is LGHDT and CDR2 is YNNKEL (reference sequence). CDR3 region: CASSQIAGGPGTDTQYF. The CDR3 DNA sequence: TGTGCCAGCAGCCAAATAGCGGGGGGGCCAGGGACAGATACGCAGTATTTT.